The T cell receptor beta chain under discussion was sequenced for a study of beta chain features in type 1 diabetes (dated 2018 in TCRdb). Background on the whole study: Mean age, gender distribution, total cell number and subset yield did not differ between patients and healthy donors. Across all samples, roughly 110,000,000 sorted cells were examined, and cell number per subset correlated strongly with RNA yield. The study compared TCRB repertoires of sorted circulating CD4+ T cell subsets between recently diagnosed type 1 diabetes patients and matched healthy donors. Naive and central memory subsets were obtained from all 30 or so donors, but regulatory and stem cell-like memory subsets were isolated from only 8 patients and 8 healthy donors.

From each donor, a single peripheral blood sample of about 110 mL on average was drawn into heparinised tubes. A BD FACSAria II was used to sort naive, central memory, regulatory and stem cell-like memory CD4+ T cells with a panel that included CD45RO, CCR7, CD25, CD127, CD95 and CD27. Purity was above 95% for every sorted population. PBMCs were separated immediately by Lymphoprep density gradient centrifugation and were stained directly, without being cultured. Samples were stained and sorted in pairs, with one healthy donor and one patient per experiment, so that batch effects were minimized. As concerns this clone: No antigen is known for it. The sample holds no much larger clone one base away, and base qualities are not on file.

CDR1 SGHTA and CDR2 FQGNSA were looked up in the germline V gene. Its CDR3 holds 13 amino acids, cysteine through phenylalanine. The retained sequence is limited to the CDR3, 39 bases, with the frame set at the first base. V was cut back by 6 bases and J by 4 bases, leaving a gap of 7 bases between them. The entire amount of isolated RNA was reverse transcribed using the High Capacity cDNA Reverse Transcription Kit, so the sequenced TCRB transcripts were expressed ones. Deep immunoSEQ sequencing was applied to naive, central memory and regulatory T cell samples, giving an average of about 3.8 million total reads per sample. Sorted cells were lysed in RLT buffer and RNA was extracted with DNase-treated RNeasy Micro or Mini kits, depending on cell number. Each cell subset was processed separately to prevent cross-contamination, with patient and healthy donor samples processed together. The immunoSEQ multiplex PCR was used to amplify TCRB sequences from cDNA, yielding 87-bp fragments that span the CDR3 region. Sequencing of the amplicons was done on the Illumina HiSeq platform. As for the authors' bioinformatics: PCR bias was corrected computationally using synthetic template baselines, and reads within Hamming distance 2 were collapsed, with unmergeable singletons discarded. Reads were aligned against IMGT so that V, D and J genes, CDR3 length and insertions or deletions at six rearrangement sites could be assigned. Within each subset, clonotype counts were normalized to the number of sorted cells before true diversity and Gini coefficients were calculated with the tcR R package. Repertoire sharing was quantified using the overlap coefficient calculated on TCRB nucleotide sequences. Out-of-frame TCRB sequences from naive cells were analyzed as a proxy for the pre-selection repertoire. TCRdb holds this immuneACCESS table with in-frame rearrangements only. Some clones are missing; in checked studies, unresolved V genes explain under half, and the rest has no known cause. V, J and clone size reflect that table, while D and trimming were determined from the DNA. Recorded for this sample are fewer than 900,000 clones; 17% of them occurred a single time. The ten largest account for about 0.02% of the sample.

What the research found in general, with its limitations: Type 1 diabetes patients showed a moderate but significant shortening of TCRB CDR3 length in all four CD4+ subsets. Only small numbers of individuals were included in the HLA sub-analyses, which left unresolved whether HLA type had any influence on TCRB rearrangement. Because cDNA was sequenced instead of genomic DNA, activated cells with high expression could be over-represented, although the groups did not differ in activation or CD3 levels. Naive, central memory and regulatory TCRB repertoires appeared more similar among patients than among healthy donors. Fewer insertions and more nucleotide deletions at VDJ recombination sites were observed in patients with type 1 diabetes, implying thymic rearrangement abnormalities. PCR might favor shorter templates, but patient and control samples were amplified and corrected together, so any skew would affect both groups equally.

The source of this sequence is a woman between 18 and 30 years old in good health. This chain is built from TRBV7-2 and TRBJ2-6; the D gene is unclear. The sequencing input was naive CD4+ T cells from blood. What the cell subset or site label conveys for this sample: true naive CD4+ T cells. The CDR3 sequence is CASSTAGANVLTF. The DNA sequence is TGTGCCAGCAGTACTGCCGGGGCCAACGTCCTGACTTTC.